This paragraph covers one T cell receptor (beta chain) sequence. The sample originates from a study of blood T cell repertoires in COVID-19. Original data processing: Amplification with reference gene primers provided the estimates of nucleated cell counts. The method was immunoSEQ multiplex PCR; TCRdb's version includes in-frame clones alone and lacks a portion of them. Clone size and the V and J calls come from that table; the DNA yielded D and trimming. The sample carries roughly 100,000 clones, roughly 80% recorded once. This CDR3 is built from 14 residues. CDR1 is MNHEY and CDR2 is SVGAGI in the germline V gene. J was trimmed by 11 bases and V by 11 bases; bases with no gene match: 16.

V and J are TRBV6-5 and TRBJ2-3; TRBD2 matches 10 bases. Source material: peripheral blood. This TCR was sampled from a woman aged 70-85 years with acute or convalescent COVID-19. This CDR3 is CASSSGTSVARQYF. CDR3 nucleotide sequence: TGTGCCTCCTCCTCCGGGACTAGCGTAGCGCGGCAGTATTTT.